This entry lists 6 T cell receptor beta chains sequenced from one sample in a study of shared clonotypes between healthy human individuals. Assay: immunoSEQ multiplex PCR; the TCRdb copy retains only in-frame clones and omits some. The sample records 2 million to 2.5 million clones, approximately 90% being singletons. Sample: naive CD4+ T cells from PBMCs. Noted subset: CD45RA+ positively selected. The receptors stem from a man younger than 35 in good health. Some clones in this sample may be carry-over from other donors' samples.

The chain has TRBV4-2 and TRBJ2-7, with 7 bases that match TRBD1. Germline CDR1 is LGHNA and CDR2 is YNFKEQ. V lost 5 bases to trimming and J lost 3 bases; unmatched junction nucleotides: 7. The CDR3 runs 14 residues. CDR3 protein: CASSTSRGLYEQYF. The CDR3 DNA reads TGTGCCAGCAGCACCTCTAGGGGGCTCTACGAGCAGTACTTC.

Details on this clone: The sample has other DNA sequences that encode this CDR3 too. The chain joins TRBV7-9 to TRBJ2-3; D remains unclear. There are 12 residues in the CDR3. The V gene's germline CDR1 is SEHNR and CDR2 FQNEAQ (reference sequence). V shed 2 bases and J shed 2 bases, with 2 bases lying between them. CDR3 sequence: CASSLITDTQYF. In DNA form, the CDR3 reads TGTGCCAGCAGCTTAATCACAGATACGCAGTATTTT. The whole variable domain, remainder taken from reference TRBV7-9 and TRBJ2-3, is DTGVSQNPRHKITKRGQNVTFRCDPISEHNRLYWYRQTLGQGPEFLTYFQNEAQLEKSRLLSDRFSAERPKGSFSTLEIQRTEQGDSAMYLCASSLITDTQYFGPGTRLTVL.

The table lists this clone with a few counts. Sequence at one end of the junction differs from germline and may be a read error. The chain employs TRBV5-4 and TRBJ1-1; the D gene is possibly TRBD1 (5 bases). From germline, CDR1 is SGHNT and CDR2 YYREEE (reference sequence). The CDR3 sequence is 12 residues long. The CDR3 reads CASSLSRDVGTF. The CDR3 bases are TGTGCCAGCAGCTTATCCCGGGACGTCGGGACCTTT.

This chain links TRBV29-1 with TRBJ2-1; D is tentatively TRBD1 or TRBD2 (5 bases each). Germline lookup yields CDR1 SQVTM and CDR2 ANQGSEA. With 7 bases removed from V and 5 bases from J, the gap between germline ends came to 15 bases. There are 13 residues in the CDR3. As DNA, the CDR3 is TGCAGCGCAGGGACCCCGTCACACAATGAGCAGTTCTTC. Protein: CSAGTPSHNEQFF.

CDR3 sequence: CASLPGQGTPSGANVLTF. In DNA form, the CDR3 reads TGTGCCAGCTTGCCGGGACAGGGGACCCCGTCTGGGGCCAACGTCCTGACTTTC. This rearrangement joins TRBV2 to TRBJ2-6; 10 bases are shared with TRBD1. This CDR3 comprises 18 residues. J was trimmed by 1 base and V by 8 bases; bases with no gene match: 11. The V gene's germline CDR1 is SNHLY and CDR2 FYNNEI.

The CDR3 nucleotides are TGTGCCAGCAGTTTATATGCAGGGGAACAAGAGACCCAGTACTTC. As protein: CASSLYAGEQETQYF. The J gene is TRBJ2-5, the V gene TRBV28; TRBD1 might be the D (6 bases). The ends were cut back, 1 base at V and 2 bases at J, with 11 bases in the middle. The CDR3 spans 15 residues. Germline loops: CDR1 MDHEN, CDR2 SYDVKM.